The 3 T cell receptor beta chains below come from one sample, sequenced in a study of T cell clonality in common variable immunodeficiency. Sequencing was performed with immunoSEQ multiplex PCR; in TCRdb, only in-frame clones are kept and a portion is missing. This sample includes about 52,000 clones with no singletons; its ten biggest clones take up about 2%. What was sequenced was peripheral blood mononuclear cells. Receptors originate from a person aged 18-69 years in good health.

This clone was found many times. Coverage ceases 3 residues before the CDR3 finishes, and the germline J gene fills in the end. The rearrangement links TRBV18 to TRBJ2-7; D is perhaps TRBD2 (6 bases). The CDR3 consists of 15 residues. The V and J ends lost 3 bases and 0 bases respectively, with 12 bases between them. Germline V gene data show CDR1 as KGHSH and CDR2 as LQKENI. CDR3 DNA, as far as it was read: TGTGCCAGCTCACCCATAGCGGCTAGCTCCTACGAG. Translating it yields CASSPIAASSYE. The full CDR3 is CASSPIAASSYEQYF.

This clone was found many times. The CDR3 end lies 3 residues beyond the end of the read and is filled in from the germline J gene. This chain links TRBV20-1 with TRBJ1-1, with 7 bases matching TRBD1. CDR1 is DFQATT and CDR2 is SNEGSKA in the germline V gene (reference sequence). The CDR3 totals 13 residues. After removal of 6 bases from V and 3 bases from J, the junction contained 7 bases not matched to a gene. CDR3 DNA, as far as it was read: TGCAGTGCCAGCCGGGACAGAGACACTGAA. Protein product: CSASRDRDTE. The entire CDR3 protein reads CSASRDRDTEAFF.

The table lists this clone with many counts. The read ends 3 residues shy of where the CDR3 ends; the end is completed using the germline J gene. In the same sample, other DNA sequences code for this CDR3. The rearrangement links TRBV30 to TRBJ1-3; no reliable D call. V was trimmed by 8 bases and J by 0 bases, leaving 11 bases between them. The CDR3 has 13 amino acids. CDR1 is GTSNPN, CDR2 SVGIG, per germline (reference sequence). The part of the CDR3 DNA that was read is TGTGCCGGTAGTGCAGGCTCTGGAAACACC. Translated, it gives CAGSAGSGNT. In full, the CDR3 is CAGSAGSGNTIYF.